This T cell receptor beta chain was profiled in a study of T cell responses to AZD1222 COVID-19 vaccine. Study outcomes and limitations: Sampling captured repertoires only after the peak T cell response. Only a handful of AZD1222 recipients, several in all, had baseline seropositivity.

The V and J ends lost 5 bases and 5 bases, in that order; junction bases with no gene match: 9. CDR1 WSHSY and CDR2 SAAADI come from the germline V gene. The CDR3 loop spans 14 amino acids. Worth noting for this clone: As yet, its antigen is unknown.

Second-dose intervals of approximately 4 or approximately 12 weeks were pooled. Assay used: immunoSEQ multiplex PCR; TCRdb lists only in-frame clones, some missing. The sample includes some 120,000 clones, about 86% of them seen just once. The sample here was peripheral blood, taken 28 days after the second AZD1222 dose. This receptor was taken from an adult who received the AZD1222 COVID-19 vaccine. This sequence joins TRBV10-2 and TRBJ2-7; the match to TRBD1 covers 7 bases. The CDR3 region has the DNA TGCGCCAGCAGTTCCGGGACAGTAATAGACGAGCAGTACTTC. Its translation is CASSSGTVIDEQYF.